This T cell receptor beta chain was sequenced for a study of cytomegalovirus exposure and HLA in healthy donors. Looking at the study overall: Early release data held some 79 million unique TCRs from HLA-typed donors.

Trimming removed 6 bases at V and 0 bases at J, with 13 bases between. Germline CDR1 reads SGHTS; CDR2 reads YDEGEE. The CDR3 covers 14 residues. Comment on this clone: Antigen specificity is unknown.

Regarding the study as a whole: CMV serostatus was the sole immune exposure information available. 150 to 200 TCR beta chains were listed as cytomegalovirus-associated. HLA allele associations emerged for around 16,000 TCR beta sequences in a later analysis, at 0.05 false discovery rate.

The PCR made use of 60 Vbeta and 13 Jbeta primers. This table comes from immunoSEQ multiplex PCR, and its TCRdb copy is limited to in-frame clones, with some not included. This sample has around 170,000 clones, with 75% to 85% found just once. The receptor was derived from a woman aged 18-29 years in good health and CMV-seronegative. The gene calls are TRBV5-8 and TRBJ2-7; no clear D. Sequencing used PBMCs. The CDR3, as DNA: TGTGCCAGCACCCTTGCTCTTAGCTCCTACGAGCAGTACTTC. Translated, it gives CASTLALSSYEQYF.